The 6 T cell receptor beta chains listed next were all sequenced from one sample in a study of control samples from healthy donors and cancer patients. Sequenced by immunoSEQ multiplex PCR; TCRdb stores in-frame clones only, minus some. The data hold about 120,000 clones, with about 87% observed a single time. The sample taken for sequencing was blood. The receptors come from a man aged 35 to 55 in good health.

The rearrangement joins TRBV2 to TRBJ1-2, with 9 positions matching TRBD1. The CDR3 covers 15 residues. Trimming at V came to 1 base and at J to 4 bases, leaving 4 bases not matched to a gene. CDR1 and CDR2 (germline): SNHLY, FYNNEI. The CDR3 DNA reads TGTGCCAGCAGTGAAGGAGTGGGACAGGGCTATGGCTACACCTTC. Protein sequence: CASSEGVGQGYGYTF.

The V gene is TRBV5-1, the J gene TRBJ1-6; D might be TRBD1 (6 bases). The length of the CDR3 is 16 residues. Germline CDR1 is SGHRS and CDR2 is YFSETQ. V gave up 0 bases and J gave up 5 bases, with 12 bases separating them. CDR3 residues: CASSLAFRGDNSPLHF. The DNA of the CDR3 is TGCGCCAGCAGCTTGGCCTTCAGGGGCGATAATTCACCCCTCCACTTT.

The chain uses TRBV6-2 or TRBV6-3 and TRBJ2-3, with 8 positions matching TRBD2. There are 15 residues in the CDR3. Germline V CDR1 and CDR2: MNHEY, SVGEGT. V shed 4 bases, J shed 3 bases, and the junction held 6 bases outside the gene matches. The CDR3 loop reads CASSSGGVRTDTQYF. As DNA, the CDR3 is TGTGCCAGCAGTTCGGGAGGGGTTCGGACAGATACGCAGTATTTT.

The chain employs TRBV27 and TRBJ1-1; D not resolved. V was cut by 5 bases and J by 1 base, with 17 bases left in between. The CDR3 is 16 amino acids. From germline, CDR1 is MNHEY and CDR2 SMNVEV (reference sequence). The CDR3 sequence: CASSKGPPAPNTEAFF. CDR3 in DNA: TGTGCCAGCAGTAAAGGTCCACCAGCTCCGAACACTGAAGCTTTCTTT.

V gene TRBV29-1 combines with J gene TRBJ1-3; TRBD1 is a possible D gene (6 bases). The ends were cut back, 3 bases at V and 4 bases at J, with 19 bases in the middle. The CDR3 contains 16 residues. Germline CDR1 SQVTM, CDR2 ANQGSEA. CDR3 in amino acids: CSVEGDTGFSGNTIYF. CDR3 sequence (DNA): TGCAGCGTTGAGGGGGACACGGGTTTTTCCGGAAACACCATATATTTT.

This chain joins TRBV6-2 or TRBV6-3 and TRBJ1-4, with TRBD1 matching over 9 bases. CDR3 size: 19 residues. Germline trimming cut 4 bases from V and 0 bases from J; bases unmatched to any gene: 12. From germline, CDR1 is MNHEY and CDR2 SVGEGT. In DNA, the CDR3 is TGTGCCAGCAGTTCCGACAGGGGGAAGTACGGGGCAACTAATGAAAAACTGTTTTTT. Translated, it gives CASSSDRGKYGATNEKLFF.